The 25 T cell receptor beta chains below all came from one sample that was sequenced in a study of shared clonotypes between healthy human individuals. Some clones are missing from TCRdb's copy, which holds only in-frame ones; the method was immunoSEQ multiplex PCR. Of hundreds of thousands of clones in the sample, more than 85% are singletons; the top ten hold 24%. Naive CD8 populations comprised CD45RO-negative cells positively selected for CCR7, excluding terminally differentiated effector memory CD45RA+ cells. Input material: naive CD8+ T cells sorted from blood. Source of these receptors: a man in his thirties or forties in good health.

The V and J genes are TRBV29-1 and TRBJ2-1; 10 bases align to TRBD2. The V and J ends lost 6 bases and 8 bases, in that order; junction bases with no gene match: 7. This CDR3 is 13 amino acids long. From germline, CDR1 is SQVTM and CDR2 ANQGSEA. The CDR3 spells CSVDGTSADEQFF. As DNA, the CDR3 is TGCAGCGTAGATGGGACTAGCGCAGATGAGCAGTTCTTC.

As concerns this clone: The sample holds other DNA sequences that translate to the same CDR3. This CDR3 is CASSQVAGTSYEQYF. The CDR3 coding sequence is TGCGCCAGCAGCCAAGTGGCGGGAACATCCTACGAGCAGTACTTC. V and J are TRBV4-1 and TRBJ2-7; possible D gene TRBD2, 6 bases. The germline CDR1 and CDR2 sequences are MGHRA and YSYEKL. Deletions cut 1 base from V and 1 base from J, with 11 bases between. This CDR3 comprises 15 residues.

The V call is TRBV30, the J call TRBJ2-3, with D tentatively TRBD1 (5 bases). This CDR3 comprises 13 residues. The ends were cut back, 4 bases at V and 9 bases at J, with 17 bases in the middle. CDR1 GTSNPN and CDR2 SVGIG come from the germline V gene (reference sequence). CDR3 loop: CAWTETVVVTQYF. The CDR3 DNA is TGTGCCTGGACTGAGACAGTTGTTGTAACGCAGTATTTT.

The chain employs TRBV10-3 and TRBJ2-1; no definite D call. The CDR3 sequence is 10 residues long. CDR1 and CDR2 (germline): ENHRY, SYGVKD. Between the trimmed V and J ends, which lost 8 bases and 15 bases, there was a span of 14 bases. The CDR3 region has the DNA TGTGCCATCGGGTCCTCCCTTCCGTTCTTC. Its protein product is CAIGSSLPFF.

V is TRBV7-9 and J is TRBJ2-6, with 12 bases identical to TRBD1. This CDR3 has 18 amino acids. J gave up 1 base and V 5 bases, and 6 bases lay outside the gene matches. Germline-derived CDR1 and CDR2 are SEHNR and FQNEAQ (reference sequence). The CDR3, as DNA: TGTGCCAGCAGCGGTAGGGACAGGGGGCCATCTGGGGCCAACGTCCTGACTTTC. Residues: CASSGRDRGPSGANVLTF.

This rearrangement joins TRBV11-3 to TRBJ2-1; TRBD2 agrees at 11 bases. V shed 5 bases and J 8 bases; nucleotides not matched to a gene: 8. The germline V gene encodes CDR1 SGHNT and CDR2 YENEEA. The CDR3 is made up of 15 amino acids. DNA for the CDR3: TGTGCCAGCAGCCTACCGGGACTAGCGGCCGATGAGCAGTTCTTC. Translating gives CASSLPGLAADEQFF.

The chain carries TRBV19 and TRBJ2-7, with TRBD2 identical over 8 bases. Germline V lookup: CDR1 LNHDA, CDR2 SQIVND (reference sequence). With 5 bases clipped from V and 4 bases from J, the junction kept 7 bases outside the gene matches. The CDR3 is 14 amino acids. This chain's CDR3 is CASSPSGSEYEQYF. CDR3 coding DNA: TGTGCCAGTAGTCCAAGCGGGAGTGAGTACGAGCAGTACTTC.

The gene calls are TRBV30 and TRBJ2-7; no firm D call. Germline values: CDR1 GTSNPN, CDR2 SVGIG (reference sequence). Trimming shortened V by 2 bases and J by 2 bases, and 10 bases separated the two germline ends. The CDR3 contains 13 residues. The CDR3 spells CAWSFGGPYEQYF. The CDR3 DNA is TGTGCCTGGAGTTTCGGTGGCCCCTACGAGCAGTACTTC.

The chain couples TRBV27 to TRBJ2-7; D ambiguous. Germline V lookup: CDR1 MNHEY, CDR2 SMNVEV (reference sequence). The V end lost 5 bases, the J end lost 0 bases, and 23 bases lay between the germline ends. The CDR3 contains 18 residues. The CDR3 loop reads CASSLISPHLESSYEQYF. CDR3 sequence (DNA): TGTGCCAGCAGTCTTATCTCCCCCCACCTTGAAAGCTCCTACGAGCAGTACTTC.

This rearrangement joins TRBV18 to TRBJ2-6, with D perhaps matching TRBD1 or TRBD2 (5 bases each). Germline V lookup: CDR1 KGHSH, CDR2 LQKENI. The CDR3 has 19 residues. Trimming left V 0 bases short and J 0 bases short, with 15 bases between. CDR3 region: CASSPPSWDLSSGANVLTF. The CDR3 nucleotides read TGTGCCAGCTCACCACCGTCCTGGGACCTAAGCTCTGGGGCCAACGTCCTGACTTTC.

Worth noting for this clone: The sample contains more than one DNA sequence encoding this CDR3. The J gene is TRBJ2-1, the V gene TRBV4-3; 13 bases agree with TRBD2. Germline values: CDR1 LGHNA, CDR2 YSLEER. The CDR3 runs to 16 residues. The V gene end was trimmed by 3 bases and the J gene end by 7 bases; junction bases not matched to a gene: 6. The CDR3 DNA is TGCGCCAGCAGCCAGGACGGACTAGCGGGAGTGAATGAGCAGTTCTTC. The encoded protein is CASSQDGLAGVNEQFF.

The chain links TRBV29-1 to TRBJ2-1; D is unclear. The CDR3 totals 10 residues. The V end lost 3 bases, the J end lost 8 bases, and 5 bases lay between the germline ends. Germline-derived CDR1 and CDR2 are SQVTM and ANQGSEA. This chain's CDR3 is CSVDGDEQFF. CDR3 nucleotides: TGCAGCGTTGATGGAGATGAGCAGTTCTTC.

The CDR3 nucleotides read TGTGCCAGCAGCGCCAGGGTTACGAACACCGGGGAGCTGTTTTTT. Amino acids: CASSARVTNTGELFF. The chain links TRBV9 to TRBJ2-2; weak D call: TRBD1 (5 bases). The CDR3 consists of 15 residues. From germline, CDR1 is SGDLS and CDR2 YYNGEE. V lost 3 bases to trimming and J lost 0 bases, with 9 bases between them.

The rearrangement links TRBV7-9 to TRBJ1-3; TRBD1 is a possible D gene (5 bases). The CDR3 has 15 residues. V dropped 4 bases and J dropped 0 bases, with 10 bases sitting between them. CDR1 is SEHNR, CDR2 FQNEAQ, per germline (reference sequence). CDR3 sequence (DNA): TGTGCCAGCAGCTCAGACAGACTCTCTGGAAACACCATATATTTT. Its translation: CASSSDRLSGNTIYF.

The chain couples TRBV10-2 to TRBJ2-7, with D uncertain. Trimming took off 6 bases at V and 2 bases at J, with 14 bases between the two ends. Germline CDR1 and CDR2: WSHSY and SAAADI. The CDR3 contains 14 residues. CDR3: CASSPMMSPYEQYF. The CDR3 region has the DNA TGCGCCAGCAGCCCCATGATGTCACCCTACGAGCAGTACTTC.

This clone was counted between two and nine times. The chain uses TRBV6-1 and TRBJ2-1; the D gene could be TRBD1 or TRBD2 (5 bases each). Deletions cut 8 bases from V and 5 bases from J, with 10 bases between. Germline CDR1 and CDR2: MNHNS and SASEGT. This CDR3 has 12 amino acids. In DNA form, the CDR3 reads TGTGCCAGCGATCGGGGCGACAATGAGCAGTTCTTC. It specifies CASDRGDNEQFF.

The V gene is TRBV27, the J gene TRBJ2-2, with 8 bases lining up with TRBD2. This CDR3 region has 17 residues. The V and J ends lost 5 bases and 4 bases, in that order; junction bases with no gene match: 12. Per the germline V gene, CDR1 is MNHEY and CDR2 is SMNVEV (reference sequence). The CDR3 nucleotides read TGTGCCAGCAGTCTCTTGACTAGCGCAAGATTCACCGGGGAGCTGTTTTTT. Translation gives CASSLLTSARFTGELFF.

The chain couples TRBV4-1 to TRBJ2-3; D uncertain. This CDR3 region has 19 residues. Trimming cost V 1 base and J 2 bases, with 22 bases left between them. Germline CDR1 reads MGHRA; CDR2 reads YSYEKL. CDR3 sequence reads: CASSQVTEPTTMLTDTQYF. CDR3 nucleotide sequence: TGCGCCAGCAGCCAAGTTACCGAGCCCACTACTATGCTCACAGATACGCAGTATTTT.

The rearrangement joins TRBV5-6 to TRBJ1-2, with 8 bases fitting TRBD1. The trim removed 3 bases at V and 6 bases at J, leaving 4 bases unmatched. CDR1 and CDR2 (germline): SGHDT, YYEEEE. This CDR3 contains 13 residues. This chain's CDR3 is CASSSGQVDGYTF. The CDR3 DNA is TGTGCCAGCAGCTCGGGACAGGTCGATGGCTACACCTTC.

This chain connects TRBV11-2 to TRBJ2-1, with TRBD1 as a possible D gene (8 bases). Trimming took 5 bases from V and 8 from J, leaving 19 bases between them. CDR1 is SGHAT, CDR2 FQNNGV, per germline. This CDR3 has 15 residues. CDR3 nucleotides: TGTGCCAGCAGCCCCAGCGGGACAGGTCTCGATGAGCAGTTCTTC. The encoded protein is CASSPSGTGLDEQFF.

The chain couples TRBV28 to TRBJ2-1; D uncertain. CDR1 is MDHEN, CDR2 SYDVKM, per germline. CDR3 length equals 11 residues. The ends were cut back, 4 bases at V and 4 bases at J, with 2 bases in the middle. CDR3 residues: CASSWYNEQFF. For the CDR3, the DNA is TGTGCCAGCAGTTGGTACAATGAGCAGTTCTTC.

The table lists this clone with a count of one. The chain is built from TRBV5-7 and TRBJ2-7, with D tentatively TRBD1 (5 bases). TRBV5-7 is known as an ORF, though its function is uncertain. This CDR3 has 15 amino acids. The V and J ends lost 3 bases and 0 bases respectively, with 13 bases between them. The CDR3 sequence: CASSSRAPYSYEQYF. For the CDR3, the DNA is TGTGCCAGCAGCTCCAGGGCCCCCTACTCCTACGAGCAGTACTTC.

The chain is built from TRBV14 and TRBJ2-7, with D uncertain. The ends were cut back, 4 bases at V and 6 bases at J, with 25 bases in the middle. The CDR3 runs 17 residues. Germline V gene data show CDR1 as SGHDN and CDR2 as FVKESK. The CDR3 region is CASSPAPPGVDKLEQYF. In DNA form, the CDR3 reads TGTGCCAGCAGCCCGGCCCCCCCAGGAGTAGATAAACTCGAGCAGTACTTC.

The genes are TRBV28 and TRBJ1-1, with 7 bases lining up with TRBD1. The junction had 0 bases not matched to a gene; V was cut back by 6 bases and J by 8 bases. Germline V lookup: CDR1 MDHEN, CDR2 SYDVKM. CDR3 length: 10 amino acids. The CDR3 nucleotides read TGTGCCAGCAGGGACAGGGAAGCTTTCTTT. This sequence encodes CASRDREAFF.

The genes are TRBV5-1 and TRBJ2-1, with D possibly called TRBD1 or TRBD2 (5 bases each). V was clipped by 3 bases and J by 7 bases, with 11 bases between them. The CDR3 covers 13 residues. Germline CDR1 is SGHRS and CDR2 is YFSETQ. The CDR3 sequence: CASSSGTTNEQFF. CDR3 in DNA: TGCGCCAGCAGCTCCGGGACCACAAATGAGCAGTTCTTC.